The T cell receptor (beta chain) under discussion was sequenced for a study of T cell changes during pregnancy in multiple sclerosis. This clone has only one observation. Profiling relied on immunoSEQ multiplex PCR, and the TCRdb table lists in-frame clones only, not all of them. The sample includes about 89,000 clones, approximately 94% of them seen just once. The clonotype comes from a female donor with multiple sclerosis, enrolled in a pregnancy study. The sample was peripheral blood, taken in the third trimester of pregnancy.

Here the CDR3 reads CASSARRTEAFF. In DNA form, the CDR3 reads TGTGCCAGTAGTGCTAGAAGGACTGAAGCTTTCTTT. The chain recombines TRBV19 with TRBJ1-1; D gene ambiguous. Germline V CDR1 and CDR2: LNHDA, SQIVND (reference sequence). V dropped 5 bases and J dropped 5 bases, with 9 bases sitting between them. CDR3 length equals 12 residues.